A selection of T cell receptor beta chains follows, all from one sample in a study of blood T cell repertoires in COVID-19. Sequenced by immunoSEQ multiplex PCR; TCRdb stores in-frame clones only, minus some. The table records just under 45,000 clones, around 87% of them present only once. Sequencing was carried out using peripheral blood. All receptors come from a woman aged 80 or older in a cohort sampled during active or convalescent COVID-19. Both conserved end residues are trimmed from each CDR3.

v_gene	j_gene	CDR3aa
TRBV6-5	TRBJ1-2	ASSSLTGGQGYT
TRBV7-2	TRBJ1-1	ASRKDRAMTEAF
TRBV28	TRBJ1-2	ASSSSDSYGYGYT
TRBV28	TRBJ2-1	ASSLDGGGVHNEQF
TRBV4-2	TRBJ1-2	ASSQVTGWDPYGYT
TRBV10-3	TRBJ1-1	AISYEGQNTEAF
TRBV10-1	TRBJ2-2	ASSESSRTAELF
TRBV7-9	TRBJ2-7	ASSPSGLARYEQY
TRBV12-5	TRBJ2-5	ASGADRGETQY
TRBV5-4	TRBJ2-5	ASSSSGGAFQETQY
TRBV24-1	TRBJ2-1	ATSSSVSAGGNNEQF
TRBV3-1/TRBV3-2	TRBJ2-7	ASSQLAGVDEQY
TRBV7-8	TRBJ2-1	ASSLSSGIIGEQF
TRBV5-4	TRBJ1-1	ASSLAGTENTEAF
TRBV27	TRBJ1-5	ASSFDAYSNQPQH
TRBV19	TRBJ2-3	ASSIFGTSGGAGTDTQY
TRBV7-8	TRBJ1-2	ASSSHTGADNYGYT
TRBV7-2	TRBJ2-1	ASSSRGTSVHNEQF
TRBV19	TRBJ1-1	ASSSTGQGLNTEAF
TRBV15	TRBJ2-5	ATSRGPSGAETQY
TRBV7-2	TRBJ2-1	ASSADRGLYNEQF
TRBV6-5	TRBJ1-2	ASRKDRYGYT
TRBV7-2	TRBJ2-7	ASSLYTQGSEQY
TRBV11-2	TRBJ1-6	ASSPPRANYNSPLH
TRBV30	TRBJ2-5	AWSDQLSGTQY
TRBV9	TRBJ1-5	ASSPGQSNQPQH
TRBV7-2	TRBJ2-5	ASSLLGVSVRGETQY
TRBV19	TRBJ1-1	ASSIWADSNTEAF
TRBV5-1	TRBJ1-6	ASSLGQHRNSPLH
TRBV11-3	TRBJ2-7	ASSPSQGRSYEQY
TRBV9	TRBJ2-3	ASSVDGAGGTDTQY
TRBV7-6	TRBJ1-1	ASSLVLWQGVRNTEAF
TRBV24-1	TRBJ2-1	ATSDHRLAGGRVYNEQF
TRBV4-1	TRBJ2-7	ASSQESGGPRSYEQY
TRBV7-2	TRBJ2-1	ASRAGGGSYNEQF
TRBV4-1	TRBJ1-4	ASSQGGINEKLF
TRBV5-5	TRBJ1-5	ASSPGLFPQPQH
TRBV30	TRBJ2-1	AWTPLAGLYNEQF
TRBV4-1	TRBJ2-3	ASSQDGGRWTDTQY
TRBV7-9	TRBJ1-4	ASRPPRTRNEKLF
TRBV30	TRBJ1-2	AWGPGTGFSGYT
TRBV6-6	TRBJ2-1	ASSSPRGSVGNEQF
TRBV2	TRBJ2-5	ASSESPGLGETQY
TRBV30	TRBJ1-5	AWSVDRYNQPQH
TRBV5-1	TRBJ2-3	ASSSDRNTDTQY
TRBV5-1	TRBJ1-2	ASSLSQEYGYT
TRBV9	TRBJ1-1	ASSLTGGVSTEAF
TRBV2	TRBJ2-5	ASSRDYAQETQY
TRBV5-8	TRBJ2-2	ASSLWWGLENTGELF
TRBV6-6	TRBJ1-1	ATRTGDTEAF
TRBV4-1	TRBJ2-1	ASSHPTSGSTSEQF
TRBV11-3	TRBJ2-1	ASSLGGRAANEQF
TRBV10-2	TRBJ2-5	ASSRGGGVKTQY